The entry below gives a single TCR beta chain sequence along with its context. Antigen specificity is unknown. Carrying UMI labels, the TRB cDNA libraries were prepared through 5' RACE. TCRdb re-called the 5' RACE reads and catalogs CDR3 proteins one per entry, DNA excluded. This sample contains 90,000 to 150,000 distinct CDR3 sequences. These data are taken from a study of CXCR3-negative and CXCR3-positive naive CD8 T cells. Study details: Per-library TRB read counts averaged about 1.5 +/- 0.3 million, adding up to about 130 million in total.

Study-level results: Comparison of naive cells showed more hydrophobic TRB CDR3s in CXCR3-positive than in CXCR3-negative naive cells. For naive cells, CXCR3-negative and CXCR3-positive subsets had similar TRBV-TRBJ usage; for memory cells, usage differed.

Germline V gives CDR1 KGHDR, CDR2 SFDVKD. The CDR3 is 21 residues long. Sequencing was done on a sample of naive CXCR3+ CD8+ T cells from blood. Subset reported: CD45RO-CCR7+CD27+CD95- naive CD8+ T cells expressing CXCR3 (TNR3+). This rearrangement joins TRBV24-1 to TRBJ2-3; as DNA is missing, the TRBD1 call by TCRdb cannot be tested. The TCR was taken from a human donor in good health. Some clones in this sample may be carry-over from other donors' samples. CDR3 protein: CATSDSGRRLTGEFKGDTQYF.